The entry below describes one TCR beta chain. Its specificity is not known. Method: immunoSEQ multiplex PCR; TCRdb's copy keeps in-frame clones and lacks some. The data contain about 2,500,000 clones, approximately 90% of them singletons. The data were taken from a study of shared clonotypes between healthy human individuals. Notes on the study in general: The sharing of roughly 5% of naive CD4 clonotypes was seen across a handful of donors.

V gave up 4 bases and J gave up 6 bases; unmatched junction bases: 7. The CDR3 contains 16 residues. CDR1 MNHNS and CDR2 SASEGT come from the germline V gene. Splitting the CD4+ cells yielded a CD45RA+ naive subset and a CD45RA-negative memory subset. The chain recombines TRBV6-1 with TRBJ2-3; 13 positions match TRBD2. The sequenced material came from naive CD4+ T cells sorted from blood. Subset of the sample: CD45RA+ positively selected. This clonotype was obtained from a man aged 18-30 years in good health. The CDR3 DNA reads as TGTGCCAGCAGTGTGACTAGCGGGGGGCCGAAGGATACGCAGTATTTT. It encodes CASSVTSGGPKDTQYF.